This TCR beta chain was recovered during a study of memory CD4+ T cells and cytomegalovirus serostatus. The sort gate was single viable CD3+CD4+CD8-CD45RO+ cells for memory CD4+ T cells. CMV serostatus came from serum IgG against pp150, pp28, p38, p52. Total CD4+ T cells were enriched by CD4 positive selection. Study-wide findings and caveats: About 40% of the roughly 160 known CMV-associated TCRbeta sequences appeared in CD4+ memory. The CMV-associated TCR signature appears largely within the CD4+ memory repertoire.

J lost 2 bases, V lost 3 bases, and 8 bases had no gene match. The CDR3 length is 16 residues. Germline V gene sequence: CDR1 GTSNPN, CDR2 SVGIG (reference sequence). Libraries were prepared by immunoSEQ multiplex PCR; TCRdb keeps only in-frame clonotypes and omits some of them. This table has about 61,000 clones, 80% appearing once. Remarks on this clone: As yet, its antigen is unknown.

The V gene is TRBV30, the J gene TRBJ2-3, with 10 bases fitting TRBD1. Sequencing used memory CD4+ T cells from blood. This receptor was taken from an adult in good health and CMV-seronegative. Some clones in this sample may be carry-over from other donors' samples. The CDR3 sequence is CAWSFRDRGFTDTQYF. CDR3 nucleotide sequence: TGTGCCTGGAGCTTCCGGGACAGGGGTTTCACAGATACGCAGTATTTT.